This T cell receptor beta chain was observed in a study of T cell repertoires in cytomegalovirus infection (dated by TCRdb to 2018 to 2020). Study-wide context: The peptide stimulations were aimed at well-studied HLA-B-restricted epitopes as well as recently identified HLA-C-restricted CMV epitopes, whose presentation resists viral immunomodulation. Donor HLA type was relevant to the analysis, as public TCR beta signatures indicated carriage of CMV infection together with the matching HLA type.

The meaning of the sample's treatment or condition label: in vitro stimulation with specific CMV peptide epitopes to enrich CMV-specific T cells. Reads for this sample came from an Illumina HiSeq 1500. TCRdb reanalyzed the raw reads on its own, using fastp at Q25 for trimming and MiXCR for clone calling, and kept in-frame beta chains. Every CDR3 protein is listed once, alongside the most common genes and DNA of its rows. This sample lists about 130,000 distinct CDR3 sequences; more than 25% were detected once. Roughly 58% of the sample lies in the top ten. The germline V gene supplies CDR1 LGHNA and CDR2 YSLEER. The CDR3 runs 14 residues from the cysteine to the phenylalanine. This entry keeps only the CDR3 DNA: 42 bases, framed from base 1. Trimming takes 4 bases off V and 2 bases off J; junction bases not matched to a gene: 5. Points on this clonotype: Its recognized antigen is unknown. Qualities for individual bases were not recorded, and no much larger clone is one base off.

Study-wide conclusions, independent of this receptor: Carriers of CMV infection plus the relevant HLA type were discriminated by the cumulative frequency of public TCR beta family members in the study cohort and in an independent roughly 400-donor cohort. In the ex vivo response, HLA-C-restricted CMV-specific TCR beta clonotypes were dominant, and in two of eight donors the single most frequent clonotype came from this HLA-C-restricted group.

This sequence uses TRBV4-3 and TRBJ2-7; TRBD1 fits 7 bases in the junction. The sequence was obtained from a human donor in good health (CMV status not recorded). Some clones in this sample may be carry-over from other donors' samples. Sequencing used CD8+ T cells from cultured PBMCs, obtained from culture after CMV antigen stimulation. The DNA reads TGCGCCAGCAGCCCCTTTACAGGGGCCTACGAGCAGTACTTC. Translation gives CASSPFTGAYEQYF.